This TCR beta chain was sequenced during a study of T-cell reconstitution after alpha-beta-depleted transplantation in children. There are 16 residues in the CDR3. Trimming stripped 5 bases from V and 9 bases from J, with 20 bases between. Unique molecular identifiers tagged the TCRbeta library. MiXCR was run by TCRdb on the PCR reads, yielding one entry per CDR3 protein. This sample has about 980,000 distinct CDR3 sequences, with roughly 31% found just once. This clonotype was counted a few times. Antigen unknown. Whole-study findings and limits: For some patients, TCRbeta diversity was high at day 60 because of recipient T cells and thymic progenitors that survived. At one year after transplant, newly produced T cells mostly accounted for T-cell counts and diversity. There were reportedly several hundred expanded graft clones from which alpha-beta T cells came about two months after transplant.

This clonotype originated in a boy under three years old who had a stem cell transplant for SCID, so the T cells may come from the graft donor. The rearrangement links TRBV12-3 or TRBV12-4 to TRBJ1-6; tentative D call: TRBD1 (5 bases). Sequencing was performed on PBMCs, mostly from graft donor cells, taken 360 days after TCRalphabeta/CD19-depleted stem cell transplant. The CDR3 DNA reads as TGTGCCAGCAGTAATTCAGGGAATCTAATGGGTTCACCCCTCCACTTT. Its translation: CASSNSGNLMGSPLHF.